The clone carrying this T cell receptor beta chain was recorded only once. The data originate from a study of blood T cell repertoires in COVID-19. This CDR3 is built from 13 residues. Looked up from germline, CDR1 is SGHTA and CDR2 is FQGNSA. Trimming took 5 bases from V and 3 from J, leaving 10 bases between them. The repertoire was sequenced with immunoSEQ multiplex PCR; TCRdb's copy has only in-frame clones and lacks some. The table has over 250,000 clones, 70% to 90% seen once. The chain recombines TRBV7-2 with TRBJ1-1, with D possibly TRBD1 on 6 matching bases. Sequencing was performed on peripheral blood. This receptor was taken from a woman between 45 and 65 years old with acute or convalescent COVID-19. In DNA, the CDR3 is TGTGCCAGCAGCCCAAGGACAGACACTGAAGCTTTCTTT. Amino acids: CASSPRTDTEAFF.